Presented here are 15 T cell receptor beta chains from one specimen sequenced in a study of T cells in localized non-small cell lung cancer. Data came from immunoSEQ multiplex PCR; TCRdb stores just in-frame clones and leaves some out. The table has around 67,000 clones, roughly 88% seen once. Sequencing used peripheral blood, obtained before any cancer treatment. These receptors originate from a woman aged 40-69 years with stage I lung adenocarcinoma.

The chain employs TRBV2 and TRBJ2-7, with D maybe TRBD1 (6 bases). The length of the CDR3 is 15 residues. Germline CDR1 and CDR2: SNHLY and FYNNEI. The V end was cut by 3 bases, the J end by 5 bases, with 17 bases between. CDR3 protein: CASSEATGISHEQYF. In DNA form, the CDR3 reads TGTGCCAGCAGTGAGGCGACAGGCATTTCCCACGAGCAGTACTTC.

The V and J genes are TRBV19 and TRBJ2-7, with 7 positions matching TRBD2. The CDR3 is 14 residues long. Germline V gene data show CDR1 as LNHDA and CDR2 as SQIVND (reference sequence). J was trimmed by 2 bases and V by 7 bases; bases with no gene match: 8. CDR3 amino acids: CASNPRAGAYEQYF. In nucleotides, the CDR3 is TGTGCCAGTAACCCCAGGGCGGGAGCCTACGAGCAGTACTTC.

The V call is TRBV9, the J call TRBJ1-4; D is unclear. Germline V lookup: CDR1 SGDLS, CDR2 YYNGEE. This CDR3 region has 14 residues. Trimming shortened V by 2 bases and J by 4 bases, and 9 bases separated the two germline ends. The CDR3 sequence: CASSVGRSNEKLFF. CDR3 DNA sequence: TGTGCCAGCAGCGTCGGCAGGAGTAATGAAAAACTGTTTTTT.

The table lists this clone with a few counts. This chain links TRBV10-3 with TRBJ1-6; D is unclear. The CDR3 has 12 residues. Germline V CDR1 and CDR2: ENHRY, SYGVKD. V was trimmed by 2 bases and J by 7 bases, leaving 3 bases between them. CDR3 loop: CAISEGNSPLHF. The CDR3 DNA reads TGTGCCATCAGTGAGGGCAATTCACCCCTCCACTTT.

The rearrangement joins TRBV6-5 to TRBJ1-2, with 7 bases fitting TRBD1. This CDR3 is built from 13 residues. V trimming: 5 bases; J trimming: 2 bases; junction bases outside the gene matches: 2. Germline V gene data show CDR1 as MNHEY and CDR2 as SVGAGI. As DNA, the CDR3 is TGTGCCAGCAGTCCGGGACAGAACTATGGCTACACCTTC. Its protein product is CASSPGQNYGYTF.

The rearrangement uses TRBV29-1 and TRBJ1-2, with a possible D match to TRBD1 (6 bases). The germline V gene has CDR1 SQVTM and CDR2 ANQGSEA. V lost 7 bases, J lost 4 bases, and 19 bases lay in between. This CDR3 has 14 residues. The CDR3 DNA sequence: TGCAGCGCCGGGGGCCTAACGGAGGGCTATGGCTACACCTTC. Amino acid sequence: CSAGGLTEGYGYTF.

J is TRBJ2-1 and V is TRBV20-1; a weak D match, TRBD1 (6 bases). The CDR3 extends over 10 amino acids. CDR1 and CDR2 (germline): DFQATT, SNEGSKA (reference sequence). CDR3 DNA: TGCAGATGGGGGCCCAATGAGCAGTTCTTC. Encoded protein: CRWGPNEQFF.

The chain joins TRBV7-6 to TRBJ2-7; possibly TRBD2 for D (5 bases). Between the trimmed V and J ends, which lost 5 bases and 1 base, there was a span of 12 bases. The V gene's germline CDR1 is SGHVS and CDR2 FNYEAQ. The CDR3 has 14 residues. CDR3 in amino acids: CASSPGSMSYEQYF. CDR3 coding DNA: TGTGCCAGCAGCCCGGGATCCATGTCCTACGAGCAGTACTTC.

V and J are TRBV9 and TRBJ2-5; 8 positions agree with TRBD2. The germline V gene encodes CDR1 SGDLS and CDR2 YYNGEE. V lost 0 bases, J lost 4 bases, and 8 bases stayed unmatched. CDR3 length: 16 amino acids. The CDR3 protein is CASSVAGTSSGETQYF. CDR3 DNA sequence: TGTGCCAGCAGCGTAGCCGGGACTAGTTCTGGAGAGACCCAGTACTTC.

The rearrangement joins TRBV11-3 to TRBJ2-3; 14 nucleotides agree with TRBD2. Germline CDR1 and CDR2: SGHNT and YENEEA. This CDR3 has 17 amino acids. Losses at the gene ends were 8 bases for V and 2 bases for J; bases not matched to a gene: 9. CDR3 sequence (DNA): TGTGCCAGCTCCTCCGGGACTAGCGGGGGAGACACAGATACGCAGTATTTT. Protein sequence: CASSSGTSGGDTDTQYF.

This chain joins TRBV11-2 and TRBJ1-5; weak D call: TRBD1 (5 bases). Trimming shortened V by 5 bases and J by 4 bases, and 12 bases separated the two germline ends. The CDR3 length is 14 residues. The germline V gene has CDR1 SGHAT and CDR2 FQNNGV. The CDR3 here is CASSLRDGNQPQHF. Written as DNA, the CDR3 is TGTGCCAGCAGCCTCCGGGACGGTAATCAGCCCCAGCATTTT.

V usage is TRBV19 and J usage is TRBJ1-6; D is unclear. With 0 bases removed from V and 7 bases from J, the gap between germline ends came to 4 bases. CDR3 length: 13 residues. The germline V gene has CDR1 LNHDA and CDR2 SQIVND (reference sequence). The CDR3, as DNA: TGTGCCAGTAGTATAGACCTGAATTCACCCCTCCACTTT. It specifies CASSIDLNSPLHF.

CDR3 sequence (DNA): TGCGCCAGCAGCTCCCTGAGACAGGGTGATACTGAAGCTTTCTTT. Amino acids: CASSSLRQGDTEAFF. The V and J genes are TRBV5-1 and TRBJ1-1; 7 bases are a match to TRBD1. The V segment lost 3 bases and the J segment 5 bases; nucleotides outside the gene matches: 10. CDR3 length: 15 amino acids. Germline CDR1 is SGHRS and CDR2 is YFSETQ.

J is TRBJ1-2 and V is TRBV9; TRBD1 agrees at 7 bases. The CDR3 is made up of 17 amino acids. Losses at the gene ends were 5 bases for V and 1 base for J; bases not matched to a gene: 14. Germline loops: CDR1 SGDLS, CDR2 YYNGEE. CDR3 DNA: TGTGCCAGCAGTGACGACGAGAGGACAGGCTATAACTATGGCTACACCTTC. This gives the protein CASSDDERTGYNYGYTF.

CDR3 in amino acids: CASSLEVAGVSYEQYF. The CDR3 DNA sequence: TGTGCCAGCAGCTTAGAGGTAGCGGGAGTCTCCTACGAGCAGTACTTC. V usage is TRBV11-2 and J usage is TRBJ2-7; 9 bases are shared with TRBD2. The ends lost 0 bases at V and 0 bases at J; junction bases unmatched: 3. Germline V gene lookup returns CDR1 SGHAT and CDR2 FQNNGV. The CDR3 covers 16 residues.